The T cell receptor beta chain described here comes from a study of beta chain features in type 1 diabetes. About the research overall: Taken together, all samples contributed approximately 110 million examined sorted cells. Study observations and caveats: With patients and controls alike, PCR might favor shorter templates to an equal degree. When VDJ junctions were examined, type 1 diabetes patients showed fewer insertions and more deletions.

A remark on this clone: Its antigen remains unknown.

Cells sorted by CD45RO/CCR7/CD25/CD127/CD95/CD27 comprised CD4+ naive, central memory, regulatory and stem cell-like memory cells. Since all of the isolated RNA was reverse transcribed, expressed TCRB transcripts were what got sequenced. TCRdb's table, derived via immunoSEQ multiplex PCR, lists solely in-frame clones and lacks some. This table has about 300,000 clones, approximately 8.1% appearing once. CDR1 and CDR2 from the germline V gene are SGHTA and FQGNSA. The CDR3 spans 14 residues. Germline trimming cut 4 bases from V and 7 bases from J; bases unmatched to any gene: 8. The sequenced sample consisted of central memory CD4+ T cells from blood. This TCR came from a woman in her late teens or twenties in good health. The chain has TRBV7-2 and TRBJ1-2; 8 positions match TRBD1. CDR3 DNA sequence: TGTGCCAGCAGCTCTAACCAGGGGGCAGGTGGCTACACCTTC. It encodes CASSSNQGAGGYTF.